This T cell receptor beta chain was sequenced for a study of cytomegalovirus exposure and HLA in healthy donors. Each donor's status was that of a healthy bone marrow donor. Turning to this clone: Antigen specificity is unknown.

The CDR3 sequence is 14 residues long. Looked up from germline, CDR1 is SQVTM and CDR2 is ANQGSEA. V lost 3 bases and J lost 3, with 14 bases in between. Notes on the study in general: Reports indicated that the classifier achieved high specificity and sensitivity in diagnosing cytomegalovirus status. Analyses of presence and absence presupposed an approximately uniform sequencing depth across donors.

The PCR ran on 60 Vbeta and 13 Jbeta primers. Data came from immunoSEQ multiplex PCR; TCRdb stores just in-frame clones and leaves some out. The table lists 80,000 to 100,000 clones, approximately 80% of them singletons. The source of this sequence is a man in his forties or fifties in good health and CMV-seronegative. Specimen: PBMCs. The chain joins TRBV29-1 to TRBJ1-1; D is undetermined. For the CDR3, the DNA is TGCAGCGTTGATAGTTCCAGGCCCGACACTGAAGCTTTCTTT. Translated, it gives CSVDSSRPDTEAFF. Drawing the rest from reference TRBV29-1 and TRBJ1-1, the complete variable domain is SAVISQKPSRDICQRGTSLTIQCQVDSQVTMMFWYRQQPGQSLTLIATANQGSEATYESGFVIDKFPISRPNLTFSTLTVSNMSPEDSSIYLCSVDSSRPDTEAFFGQGTRLTVV.